There are many counts of the clone carrying this T cell receptor (beta chain). CDR3 length: 13 amino acids. From germline, CDR1 is MNHEY and CDR2 SVGEGT. With 6 bases removed from V and 8 bases from J, the gap between germline ends came to 13 bases. This sample is drawn from a study of T-cell reconstitution after alpha-beta-depleted transplantation in children. Using unique molecular identifiers, the investigators prepared the TCRbeta library. TCRdb ran MiXCR on the PCR reads and lists one entry per CDR3 protein. The sample records about 90,000 distinct CDR3 sequences, roughly 8.3% being singletons. The V call is TRBV6-2 or TRBV6-3, the J call TRBJ1-4; D perhaps matches TRBD1 (6 bases). This TCR was sampled from a human donor who donated a stem cell graft to a child with congenital amegakaryocytic thrombocytopenia. The sequencing here drew on PBMCs from the stem cell graft donor, taken from the stem cell graft. The CDR3 DNA reads TGTGCCAGCAGGGACAGTGGCGGGGAAAAACTGTTTTTT. Translation: CASRDSGGEKLFF.